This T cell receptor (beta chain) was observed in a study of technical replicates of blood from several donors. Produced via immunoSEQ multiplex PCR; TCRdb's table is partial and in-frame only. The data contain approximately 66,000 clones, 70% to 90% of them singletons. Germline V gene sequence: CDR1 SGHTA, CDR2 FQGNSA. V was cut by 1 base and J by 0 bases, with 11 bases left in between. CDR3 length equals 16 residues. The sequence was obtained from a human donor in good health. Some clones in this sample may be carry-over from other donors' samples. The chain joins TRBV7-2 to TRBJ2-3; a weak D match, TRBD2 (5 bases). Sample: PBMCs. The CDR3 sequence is CASSLVGGSSTDTQYF. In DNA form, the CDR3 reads TGTGCCAGCAGCTTAGTAGGCGGGTCTAGCACAGATACGCAGTATTTT.